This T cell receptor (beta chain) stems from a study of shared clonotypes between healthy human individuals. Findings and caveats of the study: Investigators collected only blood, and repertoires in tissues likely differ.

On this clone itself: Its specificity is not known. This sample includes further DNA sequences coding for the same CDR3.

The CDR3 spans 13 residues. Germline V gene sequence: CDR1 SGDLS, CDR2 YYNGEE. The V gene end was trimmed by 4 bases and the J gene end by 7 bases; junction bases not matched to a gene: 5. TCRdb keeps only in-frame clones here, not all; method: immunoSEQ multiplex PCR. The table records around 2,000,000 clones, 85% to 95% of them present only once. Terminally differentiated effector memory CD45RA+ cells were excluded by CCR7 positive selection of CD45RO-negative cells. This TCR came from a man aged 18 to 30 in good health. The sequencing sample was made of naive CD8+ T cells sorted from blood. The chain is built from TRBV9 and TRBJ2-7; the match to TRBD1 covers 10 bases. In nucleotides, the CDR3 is TGTGCCAGCAGCACCGGGACAGGGGTAGAGCAGTACTTC. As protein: CASSTGTGVEQYF.